These T cell receptor beta chains were read from a single sample in a study of blood T cell repertoires in COVID-19. Sequencing was performed with immunoSEQ multiplex PCR; in TCRdb, only in-frame clones are kept and a portion is missing. The sample shows some 45,000 clones, more than 65% of them seen only once. The sample was peripheral blood. The receptors come from a human donor in a cohort sampled during active COVID-19. The CDR3 runs from the conserved cysteine through the conserved F or W. D genes are given only for firm matches. Size values are once, few and many counts, or a class for expanded clones, and some rows have none.

cdr3_nt cdr3_aa j_call v_call d_call cdr3_length clone_size
TGCAGCGTTGAGGTCCGGACAGGGGGTCCCTCCTACGAGCAGTACTTC CSVEVRTGGPSYEQYF TRBJ2-7 TRBV29-1 TRBD1 16 few
TGTGCCAGCAGCCACCTAGGACAGGCCCAAGAGACCCAGTACTTC CASSHLGQAQETQYF TRBJ2-5 TRBV14 TRBD1 15 -
TGCAGCTACGGACGAGCGGGGGCCTACGAGCAGTACTTC CSYGRAGAYEQYF TRBJ2-7 TRBV29-1 TRBD2 13 few
TGTGCCAGCAGCCCCGGGAACTTTAACTATGGCTACACCTTC CASSPGNFNYGYTF TRBJ1-2 TRBV3-1/TRBV3-2 - 14 -
TGTGCCACCAGTGATACAGGGGGCGCGGACATTCAGTACTTC CATSDTGGADIQYF TRBJ2-4 TRBV24-1 TRBD1 14 -
TGTGCCAGCAGCCCAATGGAGGTGAACACCGGGGAGCTGTTTTTT CASSPMEVNTGELFF TRBJ2-2 TRBV9 - 15 -
TGCGCCAGCAGCTTGGGCCCCAGGGGCAATGAGCAGTTCTTC CASSLGPRGNEQFF TRBJ2-1 TRBV5-1 - 14 -
TGTGCCAGCAGGGCTCTGGGGGGACTAGCATCATACGAGCAGTACTTC CASRALGGLASYEQYF TRBJ2-7 TRBV27 TRBD2 16 -
TGTGCCAGCAGCAAAAAACAGGGGCGTCGAACCTACGAGCAGTACTTC CASSKKQGRRTYEQYF TRBJ2-7 TRBV21-1 - 16 -
TGTGCCAGCAGCTTAGGAGGTGGTCAGCCCCAGCATTTT CASSLGGGQPQHF TRBJ1-5 TRBV11-2 - 13 -
TGTGCCAGTCAGGGACAGGTTTACAATGAGCAGTTCTTC CASQGQVYNEQFF TRBJ2-1 TRBV14 TRBD1 13 medium-sized
TGTGCCACCAGTGATTCTTGGGGCTGCCTCTGGAAACACCATATATTT CATSDSWGCLWKHHIF TRBJ1-3 TRBV24-1 - 16 -
TGTGCCAGCAGTTTATGGGCCCAATTCTCGGGGAATGAGCAGTTCTTC CASSLWAQFSGNEQFF TRBJ2-1 TRBV27 - 16 -
TGTGCCAGCAGTTACTCGAGACGGGATGAAAAACTGTTTTTT CASSYSRRDEKLFF TRBJ1-4 TRBV6-5 - 14 -
TGCGCCAGCAACGAAAAGGGGGCCGGGGACTACGAGCAGTACTTC CASNEKGAGDYEQYF TRBJ2-7 TRBV5-1 TRBD1 15 once
TGTGCCAGCAGGGGGGCGGAAGACACAGATACGCAGTATTTT CASRGAEDTDTQYF TRBJ2-3 TRBV4-2 - 14 -
TGTGCCTGGAGTGAAACAGACACAGATACGCAGTATTTT CAWSETDTDTQYF TRBJ2-3 TRBV30 - 13 -
TGTGCCAGCAGTGCTAGCGGGAGCTCCTACAATGAGCAGTTCTTC CASSASGSSYNEQFF TRBJ2-1 TRBV2 TRBD2 15 -
TGTGCCAGCAGCGTACAGGGGACAGGGGGTCACTATGGCTACACCTTC CASSVQGTGGHYGYTF TRBJ1-2 TRBV9 TRBD1 16 -
TGTGCCAGCAGCTTAAACGGGGGGGGCTACACCTTC CASSLNGGGYTF TRBJ1-2 TRBV11-2 - 12 -
TGTGCCAGCAGCATTCCGGGACAGGGGAGAGAGACCCAGTACTTC CASSIPGQGRETQYF TRBJ2-5 TRBV11-2 TRBD1 15 -
TGTGCCAGCAGCCAAGGGTCTGTGGAGTTCTTCTTC CASSQGSVEFFF TRBJ2-1 TRBV3-1/TRBV3-2 - 12 -
TGTGCCTGGAGTAGACGGGACACTGAAGCTTTCTTT CAWSRRDTEAFF TRBJ1-1 TRBV30 - 12 -
TGTGCCAGCAACCGACTAGCGGGAGAGGGTGAGCAGTTCTTC CASNRLAGEGEQFF TRBJ2-1 TRBV6-5 TRBD2 14 -
TGCACCAGCAGCCAAGTCTGGTCCAGGGTTACCTACGAGCAGTACTTC CTSSQVWSRVTYEQYF TRBJ2-7 TRBV1 - 16 -
TGTGCCAGCAGCTTAGGCGGTGGGGGACTAAACACCGGGGAGCTGTTTTTT CASSLGGGGLNTGELFF TRBJ2-2 TRBV7-9 TRBD2 17 -
TGTGCCAGTAGTATAGCAAGCAGGGGGTCTACTGAAGCTTTCTTT CASSIASRGSTEAFF TRBJ1-1 TRBV19 TRBD1 15 -
TGTGCCAGCAGCTTTGTACGGATAGCGGGAGGGCCCTACAATGAGCAGTTCTTC CASSFVRIAGGPYNEQFF TRBJ2-1 TRBV7-9 TRBD2 18 -
TGTGCCAGCAGTTACTCGGGACAGGGGGCTTCGGAGACCCAGTACTTC CASSYSGQGASETQYF TRBJ2-5 TRBV6-2/TRBV6-3 TRBD1 16 -
TGTGCCACCAGTGATCCTACGACTAGCGGCTCCTACGAGCAGTACTTC CATSDPTTSGSYEQYF TRBJ2-7 TRBV24-1 TRBD2 16 once
TGTGCCAGCAGCGTAAGCAGGGCCGGGGAGCTGTTTTTT CASSVSRAGELFF TRBJ2-2 TRBV9 - 13 -
TGTGCCAGCAGTGGAAGGGAGGAGACCCAGTACTTC CASSGREETQYF TRBJ2-5 TRBV2 - 12 -
TGTGCCAGCAGCCGGACCACGGGGAATGAGCAGTTCTTC CASSRTTGNEQFF TRBJ2-1 TRBV7-9 - 13 -
- CASSIRVGAGAFF TRBJ2-1 TRBV19 - 13 -
TGTGCCAGCGCATACAGCGGGAGATCGTACAATGAGCAGTTCTTC CASAYSGRSYNEQFF TRBJ2-1 TRBV5-5 TRBD2 15 -
TGTGCCAGTAGTATGCTTAGCGGGACGAACACCGGGGAGCTGTTTTTT CASSMLSGTNTGELFF TRBJ2-2 TRBV19 TRBD2 16 -
TGTGCCAGCAGTTACTCGGCGGGAGAAGAAGAGACCCAGTACTTC CASSYSAGEEETQYF TRBJ2-5 TRBV6-5 TRBD2 15 -
TGTGCCAGCAGCTTAAACGGGGGGCTCTGGTCACCCCTCCACTTT CASSLNGGLWSPLHF TRBJ1-6 TRBV7-3 - 15 -
TGTGCCAGCAGTTGGGACAGGGTGAATGAAAAACTGTTTTTT CASSWDRVNEKLFF TRBJ1-4 TRBV2 TRBD1 14 -
TGTGCCAGCAGTTATCCGTCCAGGGGTGGCTATGGCTACACCTTC CASSYPSRGGYGYTF TRBJ1-2 TRBV6-2/TRBV6-3 - 15 -
TGTGCCAGCAGCCCGGGATTCCCCTCCTACAATGAGCAGTTCTTC CASSPGFPSYNEQFF TRBJ2-1 TRBV3-1/TRBV3-2 - 15 -
TGCGCCAGCAGTGCGATTAGCCCTAGCTCCTACGAGCAGTACTTC CASSAISPSSYEQYF TRBJ2-7 TRBV10-2 - 15 -
TGTGCCAGCAGCTTAGAGGACAGGTGGGAGACCCAGTACTTC CASSLEDRWETQYF TRBJ2-5 TRBV7-9 TRBD1 14 -